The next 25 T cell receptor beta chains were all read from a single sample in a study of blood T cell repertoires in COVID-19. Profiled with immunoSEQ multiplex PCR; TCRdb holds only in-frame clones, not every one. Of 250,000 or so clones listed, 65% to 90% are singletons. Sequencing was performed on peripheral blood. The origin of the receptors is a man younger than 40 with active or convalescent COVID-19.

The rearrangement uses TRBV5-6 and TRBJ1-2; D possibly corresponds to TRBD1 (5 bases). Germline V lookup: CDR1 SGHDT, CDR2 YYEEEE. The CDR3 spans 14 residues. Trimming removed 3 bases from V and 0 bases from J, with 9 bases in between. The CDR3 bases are TGTGCCAGCAGCTCAGGGATTTCTAACTATGGCTACACCTTC. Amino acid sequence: CASSSGISNYGYTF.

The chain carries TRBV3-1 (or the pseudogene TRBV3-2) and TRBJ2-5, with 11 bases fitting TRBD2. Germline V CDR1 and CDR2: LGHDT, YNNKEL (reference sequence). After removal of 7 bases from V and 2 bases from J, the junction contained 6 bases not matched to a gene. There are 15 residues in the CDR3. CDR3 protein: CASTPGTSGQETQYF. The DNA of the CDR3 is TGTGCCAGCACCCCCGGGACTAGCGGACAAGAGACCCAGTACTTC.

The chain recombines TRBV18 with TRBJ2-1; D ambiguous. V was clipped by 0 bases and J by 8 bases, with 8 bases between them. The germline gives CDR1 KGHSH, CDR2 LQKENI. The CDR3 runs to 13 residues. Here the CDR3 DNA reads TGTGCCAGCTCACCACCAATTGGAGATGAGCAGTTCTTC. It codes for CASSPPIGDEQFF.

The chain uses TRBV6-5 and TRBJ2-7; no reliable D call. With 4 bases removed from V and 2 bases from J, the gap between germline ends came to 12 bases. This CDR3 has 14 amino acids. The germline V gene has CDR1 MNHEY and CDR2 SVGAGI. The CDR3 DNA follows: TGTGCCAGCAGTTTGAAAATGGCCGCCTACGAGCAGTACTTC. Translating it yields CASSLKMAAYEQYF.

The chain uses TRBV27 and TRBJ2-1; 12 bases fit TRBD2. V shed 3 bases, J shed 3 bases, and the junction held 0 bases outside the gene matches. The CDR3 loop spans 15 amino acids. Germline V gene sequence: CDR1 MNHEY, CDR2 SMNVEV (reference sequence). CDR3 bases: TGTGCCAGCAGTTTGACTAGCGGGGGCTACAATGAGCAGTTCTTC. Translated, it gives CASSLTSGGYNEQFF.

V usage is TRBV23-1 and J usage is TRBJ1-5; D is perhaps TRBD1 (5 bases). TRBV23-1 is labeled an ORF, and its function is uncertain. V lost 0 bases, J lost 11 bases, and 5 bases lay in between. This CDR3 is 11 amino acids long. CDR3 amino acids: CASSQSRAQHF. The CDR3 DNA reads TGCGCCAGCAGTCAATCCAGGGCCCAGCATTTT.

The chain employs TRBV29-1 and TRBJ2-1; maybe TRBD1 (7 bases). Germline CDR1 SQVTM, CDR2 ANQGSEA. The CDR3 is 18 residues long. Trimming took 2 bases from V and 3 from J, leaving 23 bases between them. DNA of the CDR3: TGCAGCGTTGAATTGACAGGGCATGCGACTAGGGTCTACAATGAGCAGTTCTTC. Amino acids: CSVELTGHATRVYNEQFF.

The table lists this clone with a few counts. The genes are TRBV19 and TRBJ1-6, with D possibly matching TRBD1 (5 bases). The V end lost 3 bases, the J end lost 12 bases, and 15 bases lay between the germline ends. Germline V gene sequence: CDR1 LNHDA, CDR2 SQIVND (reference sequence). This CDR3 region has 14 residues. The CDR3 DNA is TGTGCCAGTAGTATCGCCAGGGCGGGGGAACCCCTCCACTTT. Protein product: CASSIARAGEPLHF. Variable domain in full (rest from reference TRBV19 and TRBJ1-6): DGGITQSPKYLFRKEGQNVTLSCEQNLNHDAMYWYRQDPGQGLRLIYYSQIVNDFQKGDIAEGYSVSREKKESFPLTVTSAQKNPTAFYLCASSIARAGEPLHFGNGTRLTVT.

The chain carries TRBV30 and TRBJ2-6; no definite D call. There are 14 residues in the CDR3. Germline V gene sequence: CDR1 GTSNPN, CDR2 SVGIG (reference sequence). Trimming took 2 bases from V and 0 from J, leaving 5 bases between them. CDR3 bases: TGTGCCTGGAGTCTTAGCTCTGGGGCCAACGTCCTGACTTTC. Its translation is CAWSLSSGANVLTF.

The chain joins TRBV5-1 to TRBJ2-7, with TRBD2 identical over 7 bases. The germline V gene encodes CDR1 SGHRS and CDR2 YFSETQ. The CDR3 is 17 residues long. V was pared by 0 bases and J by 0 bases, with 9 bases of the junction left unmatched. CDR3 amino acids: CASSLGEGSISSYEQYF. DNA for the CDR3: TGCGCCAGCAGCTTGGGGGAGGGGTCAATAAGCTCCTACGAGCAGTACTTC.

The CDR3 nucleotides are TGTGCCAGCAGTTTAGACAGACAAAAACTGTTTTTT. This gives the protein CASSLDRQKLFF. The J gene is TRBJ1-4, the V gene TRBV27; the D gene is possibly TRBD1 (5 bases). The CDR3 runs to 12 residues. V was clipped by 2 bases and J by 9 bases, with 7 bases between them. The germline V gene has CDR1 MNHEY and CDR2 SMNVEV (reference sequence).

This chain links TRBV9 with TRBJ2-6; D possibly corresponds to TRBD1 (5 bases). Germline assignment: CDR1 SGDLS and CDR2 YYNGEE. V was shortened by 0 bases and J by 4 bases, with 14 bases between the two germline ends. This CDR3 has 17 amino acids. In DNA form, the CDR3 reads TGTGCCAGCAGCGTAGAGGCCAGACAGTGGGGGGCCAACGTCCTGACTTTC. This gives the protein CASSVEARQWGANVLTF. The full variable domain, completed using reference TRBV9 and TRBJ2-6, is DSGVTQTPKHLITATGQRVTLRCSPRSGDLSVYWYQQSLDQGLQFLIQYYNGEERAKGNILERFSAQQFPDLHSELNLSSLELGDSALYFCASSVEARQWGANVLTFGAGSRLTVL.

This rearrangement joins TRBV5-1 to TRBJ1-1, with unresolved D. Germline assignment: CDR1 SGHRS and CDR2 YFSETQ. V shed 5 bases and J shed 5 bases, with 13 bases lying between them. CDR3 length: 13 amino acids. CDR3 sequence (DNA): TGCGCCAGCAGGGGCGGGTTGGGGACTGAAGCTTTCTTT. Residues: CASRGGLGTEAFF.

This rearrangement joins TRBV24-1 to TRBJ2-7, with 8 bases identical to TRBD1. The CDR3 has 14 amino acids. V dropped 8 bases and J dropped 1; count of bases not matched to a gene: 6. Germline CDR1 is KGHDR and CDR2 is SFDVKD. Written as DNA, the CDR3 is TGTGCCACCAAGGGGACAGGCAAGTCCTACGAGCAGTACTTC. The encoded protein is CATKGTGKSYEQYF.

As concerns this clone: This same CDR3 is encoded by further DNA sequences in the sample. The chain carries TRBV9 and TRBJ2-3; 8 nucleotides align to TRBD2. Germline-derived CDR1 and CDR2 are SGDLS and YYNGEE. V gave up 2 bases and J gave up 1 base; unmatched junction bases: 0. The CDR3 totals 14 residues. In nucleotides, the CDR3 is TGTGCCAGCAGCGTTAGCGGGGGCACAGATACGCAGTATTTT. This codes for CASSVSGGTDTQYF.

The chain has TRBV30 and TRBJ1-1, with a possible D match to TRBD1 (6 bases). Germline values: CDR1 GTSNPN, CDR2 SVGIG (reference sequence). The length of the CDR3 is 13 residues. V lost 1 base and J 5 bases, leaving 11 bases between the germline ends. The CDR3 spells CAWSDRAVTEAFF. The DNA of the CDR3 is TGTGCCTGGAGTGACAGGGCGGTGACTGAAGCTTTCTTT.

Written as DNA, the CDR3 is TGTGCCTGGCTTTTTGGCAATCAGCCCCAGCATTTT. This codes for CAWLFGNQPQHF. V gene TRBV30 combines with J gene TRBJ1-5, with no clear D. The V and J ends lost 5 bases and 2 bases respectively, with 7 bases between them. CDR1 is GTSNPN and CDR2 is SVGIG in the germline V gene (reference sequence). This CDR3 has 12 residues.

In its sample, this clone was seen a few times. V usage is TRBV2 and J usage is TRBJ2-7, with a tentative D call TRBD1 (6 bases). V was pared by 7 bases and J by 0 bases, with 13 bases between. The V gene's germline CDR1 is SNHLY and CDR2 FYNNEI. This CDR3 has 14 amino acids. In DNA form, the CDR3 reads TGTGCCAGCATCGGGACACGAACCTCCTACGAGCAGTACTTC. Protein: CASIGTRTSYEQYF.

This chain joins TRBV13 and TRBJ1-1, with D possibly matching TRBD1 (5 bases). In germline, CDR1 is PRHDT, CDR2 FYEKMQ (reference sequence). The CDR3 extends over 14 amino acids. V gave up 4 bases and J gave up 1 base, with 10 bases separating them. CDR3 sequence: CASSSGGANTEAFF. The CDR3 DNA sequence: TGTGCCAGCAGCTCAGGAGGGGCGAACACTGAAGCTTTCTTT.

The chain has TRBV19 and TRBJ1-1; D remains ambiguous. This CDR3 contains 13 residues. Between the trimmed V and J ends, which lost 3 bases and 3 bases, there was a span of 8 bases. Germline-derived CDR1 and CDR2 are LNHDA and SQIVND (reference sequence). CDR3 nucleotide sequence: TGTGCCAGTAGTATTATCTCCGACACTGAAGCTTTCTTT. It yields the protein CASSIISDTEAFF.

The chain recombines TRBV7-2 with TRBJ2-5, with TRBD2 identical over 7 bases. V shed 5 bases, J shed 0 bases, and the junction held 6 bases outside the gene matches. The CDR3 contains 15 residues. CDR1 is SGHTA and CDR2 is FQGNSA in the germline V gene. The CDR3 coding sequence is TGTGCCAGCAGCCGTTTCCGGGGGGACCAAGAGACCCAGTACTTC. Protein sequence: CASSRFRGDQETQYF. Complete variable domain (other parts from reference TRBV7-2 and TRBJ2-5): GAGVSQSPSNKVTEKGKDVELRCDPISGHTALYWYRQSLGQGLEFLIYFQGNSAPDKSGLPSDRFSAERTGGSVSTLTIQRTQQEDSAVYLCASSRFRGDQETQYFGPGTRLLVL.

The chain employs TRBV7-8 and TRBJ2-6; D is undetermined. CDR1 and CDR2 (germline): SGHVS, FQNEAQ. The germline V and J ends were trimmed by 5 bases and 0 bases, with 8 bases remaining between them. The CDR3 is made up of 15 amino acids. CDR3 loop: CASSRSSSGANVLTF. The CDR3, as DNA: TGTGCCAGCAGCCGCTCTAGCTCTGGGGCCAACGTCCTGACTTTC.

The CDR3 sequence is CASSFANTGELFF. CDR3 coding DNA: TGTGCCAGCAGTTTCGCGAACACCGGGGAGCTGTTTTTT. V is TRBV12-3 or TRBV12-4 and J is TRBJ2-2, with D uncertain. This CDR3 has 13 residues. The germline V and J ends were trimmed by 3 bases and 0 bases, with 2 bases remaining between them.

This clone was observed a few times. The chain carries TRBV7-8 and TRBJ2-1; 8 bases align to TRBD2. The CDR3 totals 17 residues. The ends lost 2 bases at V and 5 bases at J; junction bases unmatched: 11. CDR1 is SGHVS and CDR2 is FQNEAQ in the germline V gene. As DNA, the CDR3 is TGTGCCAGCAGCTTAAAGGTGCCGGGGGGGTCGAACAATGAGCAGTTCTTC. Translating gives CASSLKVPGGSNNEQFF.

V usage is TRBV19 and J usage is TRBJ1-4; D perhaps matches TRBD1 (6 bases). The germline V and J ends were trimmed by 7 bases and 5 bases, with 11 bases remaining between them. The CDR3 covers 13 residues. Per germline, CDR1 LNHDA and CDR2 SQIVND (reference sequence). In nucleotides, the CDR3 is TGTGCCAGTAAGGCAACAGGGAATGAAAAACTGTTTTTT. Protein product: CASKATGNEKLFF.